This entry concerns a single TCR beta chain. What this receptor recognizes is not known. The sample holds no much larger clone one base away, and base qualities are not on file. Preparation of the library involved the immunoSEQ multiplex PCR assay. RNA was extracted from all samples and reverse transcribed into cDNA, which served as template for TCR sequencing. SuperScript III was used to make first-strand cDNA, primed with a 2:1 mix of oligo-dT and random hexamers. Amplification bias was assessed with a synthetic immune receptor repertoire, and residual bias was removed computationally. Per the original workflow: After raw reads were preprocessed to remove errors, the CDR3 was defined following IMGT conventions as running from the conserved cysteine to phenylalanine. Clonality was computed as 1 minus the Shannon entropy, with the entropy normalized by log2 of the number of productive unique TCRs. Whether scalp clones were CD4 or CD8 was inferred by matching scalp TCRbeta sequences against CD4 and CD8 repertoires sorted from blood. This is the immuneACCESS table as TCRdb keeps it, with only in-frame sequences that have V and J called. A part of the clones is gone; compared with another copy, unresolved V genes explain less than half, and the rest is unexplained. The DNA gave D and trimming, while V, J and clone size come from that table. Across this sample there are roughly 150,000 clones, with roughly 50% seen only once. The top ten constitute under 5.5% of the sample.

This entry is derived from a study of CD8+ T cells in alopecia areata (dated by TCRdb to the late 2010s). A note on the overall study: To study T cell clonal expansion in alopecia areata, the researchers applied high-throughput TCRbeta sequencing to both the C3H/HeJ mouse model and human patients. Scalp tissue and sorted CD4+ and CD8+ peripheral blood T cells from patchy and totalis/universalis alopecia areata patients and from healthy controls were covered by human TCRbeta sequencing. Clonality in the scalp was compared among normal scalp (n=4), patchy alopecia areata scalp (n=8), and alopecia totalis/universalis scalp (n=8). RNA was obtained with the PAXgene miRNA kit for fixed scalp, the miRNeasy kit for PBMCs, and the RNeasy kit for mouse skin. Amplification of TCRbeta CDR3 regions was done by immunoSEQ multiplex PCR using 35 Vbeta forward primers and 13 Jbeta reverse primers. General findings and caveats noted by the study authors: TCR sequences shared between patients were less clear than in mice, possibly partly because of HLA diversity in the patient population. Unlike mouse skin, where gammadelta T cells dominate, normal human skin contains resident alphabeta T cells that get sequenced too, which complicates analysis of the scalp TCR repertoire. Higher clonality and more expanded CD8+ clones were observed in lesional scalp than in normal scalp, particularly in alopecia totalis/universalis, a finding suggestive of antigenic drive.

After PBMCs were isolated by density centrifugation and stained for CD3, CD4 and CD8, a FACSAria was used to sort CD4+ and CD8+ T cells. Scalp biopsies and blood samples were provided by unaffected controls. V is pared back by 5 bases and J by 0 bases, with 13 bases lying between the germline termini. The germline V gene provides CDR1 SQVTM and CDR2 ANQGSEA. From its cysteine to its phenylalanine, the CDR3 spans 15 amino acids. Only the CDR3 portion is preserved as DNA: 45 bases, with reading frame beginning at the first base. The specimen sequenced was CD4+ T cells sorted from blood. Recombination linked TRBV29-1 to TRBJ1-4, with the D gene not confidently named. The TCR was taken from a human donor in good health. The CDR3 reads CSVRSHIATNEKLFF. The DNA is TGCAGCGTTCGTTCCCATATTGCAACTAATGAAAAACTGTTTTTT.